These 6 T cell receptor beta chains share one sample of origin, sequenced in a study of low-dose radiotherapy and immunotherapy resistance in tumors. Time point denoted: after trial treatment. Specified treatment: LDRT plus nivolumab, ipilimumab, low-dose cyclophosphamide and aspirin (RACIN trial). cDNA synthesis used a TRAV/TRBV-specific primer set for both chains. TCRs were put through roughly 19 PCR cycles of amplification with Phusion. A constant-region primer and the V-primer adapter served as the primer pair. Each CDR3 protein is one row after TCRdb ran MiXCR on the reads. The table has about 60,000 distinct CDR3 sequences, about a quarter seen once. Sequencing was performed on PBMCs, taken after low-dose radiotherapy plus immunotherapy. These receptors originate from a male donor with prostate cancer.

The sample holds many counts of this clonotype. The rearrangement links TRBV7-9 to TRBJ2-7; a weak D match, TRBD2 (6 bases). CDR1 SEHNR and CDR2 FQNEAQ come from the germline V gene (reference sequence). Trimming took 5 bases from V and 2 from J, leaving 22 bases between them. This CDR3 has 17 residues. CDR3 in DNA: TGTGCCAGCAGCCACCATAGCGGACGCATAAATACCTACGAGCAGTACTTC. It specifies CASSHHSGRINTYEQYF.

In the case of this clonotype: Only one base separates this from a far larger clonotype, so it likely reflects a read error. This CDR3 reads CASSLGQASSYNEQYF. CDR3 bases: TGTGCCAGCAGCTTAGGACAGGCGAGCTCCTACAATGAGCAGTACTTC. V usage is TRBV7-8 and J usage is TRBJ2-4; D possibly corresponds to TRBD1 (6 bases). The CDR3 is 16 residues long. V lost 1 base to trimming and J lost 13 bases, with 23 bases between them. Germline-derived CDR1 and CDR2 are SGHVS and FQNEAQ.

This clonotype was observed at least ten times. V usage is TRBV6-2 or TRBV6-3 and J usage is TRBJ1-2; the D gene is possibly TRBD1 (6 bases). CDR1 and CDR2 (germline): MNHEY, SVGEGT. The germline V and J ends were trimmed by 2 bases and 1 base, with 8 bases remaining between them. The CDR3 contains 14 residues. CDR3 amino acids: CASSYGQINYGYTF. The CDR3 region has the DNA TGTGCCAGCAGTTACGGACAGATTAACTATGGCTACACCTTC.

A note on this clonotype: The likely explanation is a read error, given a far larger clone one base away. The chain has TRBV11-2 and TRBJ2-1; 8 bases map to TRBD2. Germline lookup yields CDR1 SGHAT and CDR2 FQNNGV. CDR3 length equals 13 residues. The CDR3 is CASTLAGTYEQFF. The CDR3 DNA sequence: TGTGCCAGCACCTTAGCGGGAACCTACGAGCAGTTCTTC. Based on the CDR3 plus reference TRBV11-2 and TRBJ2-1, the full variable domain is EAGVAQSPRYKIIEKRQSVAFWCNPISGHATLYWYQQILGQGPKLLIQFQNNGVVDDSQLPKDRFSAERLKGVDSTLKIQPAKLEDSAVYLCASTLAGTYEQFFGPGTRLTVL.

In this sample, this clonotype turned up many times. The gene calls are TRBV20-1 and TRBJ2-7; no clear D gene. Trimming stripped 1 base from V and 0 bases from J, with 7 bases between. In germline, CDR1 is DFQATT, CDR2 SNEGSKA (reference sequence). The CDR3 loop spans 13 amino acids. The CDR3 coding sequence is TGCAGTGCTAGAGCCGCGGCCTCCTACGAGCAGTACTTC. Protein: CSARAAASYEQYF.

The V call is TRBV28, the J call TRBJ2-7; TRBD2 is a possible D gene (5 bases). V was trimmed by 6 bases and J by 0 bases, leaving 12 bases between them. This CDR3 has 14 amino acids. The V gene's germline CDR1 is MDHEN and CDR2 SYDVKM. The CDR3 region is CASRGDYSSYEQYF. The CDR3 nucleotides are TGTGCCAGCAGGGGCGACTACAGCTCCTACGAGCAGTACTTC.